This T cell receptor beta chain was captured by sequencing in a study of cytomegalovirus exposure and HLA in healthy donors. Germline lookup yields CDR1 SQVTM and CDR2 ANQGSEA. CDR3 length equals 14 residues. V lost 4 bases and J lost 0, with 12 bases in between. The PCR was carried out with 60 Vbeta primers and 13 Jbeta primers. Sequencing used immunoSEQ multiplex PCR; TCRdb keeps in-frame clones, though not all of them. The sample comprises 250,000 or so clones, approximately 81% of which are singletons, and around 1.4% rests with the top ten. General study findings and limits: Researchers reported from a later analysis that most CMV-associated TCR beta chains appeared HLA-restricted.

As to this clone: Antigen: not known.

The chain recombines TRBV29-1 with TRBJ1-1, with no clear D. The sample taken for sequencing was PBMCs. The receptor was derived from a human donor in good health. The CDR3 sequence is CSVGQDKLNTEAFF. CDR3 nucleotides: TGCAGCGTTGGGCAAGACAAATTGAACACTGAAGCTTTCTTT.